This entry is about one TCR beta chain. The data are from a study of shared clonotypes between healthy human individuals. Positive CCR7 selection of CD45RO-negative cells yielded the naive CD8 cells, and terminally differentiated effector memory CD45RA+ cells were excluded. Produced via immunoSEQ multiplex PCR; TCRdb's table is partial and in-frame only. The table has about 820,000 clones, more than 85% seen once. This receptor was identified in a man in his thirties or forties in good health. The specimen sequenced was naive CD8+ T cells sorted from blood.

The CDR3 sequence: CASSPLATFSYEQYF. DNA of the CDR3: TGTGCCAGCAGCCCCTTAGCGACCTTCTCCTACGAGCAGTACTTC. This chain uses TRBV5-5 with TRBJ2-7; TRBD2 is a possible D gene (5 bases). Germline assignment: CDR1 SGHKS and CDR2 YYEKEE (reference sequence). Trimming cost V 4 bases and J 0 bases, with 14 bases left between them. The CDR3 has 15 residues.